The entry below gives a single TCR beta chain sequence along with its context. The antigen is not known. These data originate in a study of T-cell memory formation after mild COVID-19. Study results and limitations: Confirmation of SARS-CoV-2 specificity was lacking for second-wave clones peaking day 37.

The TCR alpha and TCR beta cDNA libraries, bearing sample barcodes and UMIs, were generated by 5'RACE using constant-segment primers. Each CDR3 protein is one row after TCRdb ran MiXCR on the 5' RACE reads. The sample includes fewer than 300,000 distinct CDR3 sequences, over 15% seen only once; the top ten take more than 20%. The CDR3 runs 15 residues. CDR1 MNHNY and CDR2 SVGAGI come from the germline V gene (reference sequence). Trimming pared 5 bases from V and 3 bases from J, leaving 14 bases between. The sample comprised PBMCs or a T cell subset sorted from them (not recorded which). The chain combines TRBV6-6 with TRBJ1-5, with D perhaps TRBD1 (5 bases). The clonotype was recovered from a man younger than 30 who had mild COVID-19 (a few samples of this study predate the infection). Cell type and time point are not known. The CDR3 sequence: CASSPLGGTNQPQHF. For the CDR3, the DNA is TGTGCCAGCAGTCCTCTGGGGGGGACCAATCAGCCCCAGCATTTT.